This T cell receptor beta chain was obtained from a study of T-cell memory formation after mild COVID-19. TCRdb used MiXCR to reprocess the 5' RACE reads, holding one entry per CDR3 protein. This sample carries about 620,000 distinct CDR3 sequences, roughly 17% of them seen once, and the ten largest clones take 12%. There are a few counts of this clonotype. Trimming removed 0 bases from V and 2 bases from J, with 17 bases in between. CDR3 length: 17 amino acids. Germline-derived CDR1 and CDR2 are MNHEY and SVGAGI. Sequenced input: PBMCs or a T cell subset sorted from them (not recorded which). The chain links TRBV6-5 to TRBJ2-7; D is perhaps TRBD1 or TRBD2 (5 bases each). This receptor was taken from an adult woman who had mild COVID-19 (a few samples of this study predate the infection). Cell type and time point are not known. The CDR3 region has the DNA TGTGCCAGCAGTTACTCGAGTCTAGGGACCGCGACCTACGAGCAGTACTTC. Encoded protein: CASSYSSLGTATYEQYF.